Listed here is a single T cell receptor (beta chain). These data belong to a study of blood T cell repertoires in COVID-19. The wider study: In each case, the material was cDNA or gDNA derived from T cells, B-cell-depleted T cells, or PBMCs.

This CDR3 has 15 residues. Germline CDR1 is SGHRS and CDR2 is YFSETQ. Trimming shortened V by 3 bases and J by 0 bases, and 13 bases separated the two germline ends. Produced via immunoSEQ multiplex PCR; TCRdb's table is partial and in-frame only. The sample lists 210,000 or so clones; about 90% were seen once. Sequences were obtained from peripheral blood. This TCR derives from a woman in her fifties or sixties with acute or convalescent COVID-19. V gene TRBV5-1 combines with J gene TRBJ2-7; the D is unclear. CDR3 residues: CASSSAAPGSYEQYF. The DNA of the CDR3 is TGCGCCAGCAGCTCCGCGGCCCCGGGCTCCTACGAGCAGTACTTC.